Following are 20 T cell receptor beta chains from one sample sequenced in a study. Using its own MiXCR run on the RT-PCR reads, TCRdb lists one record per CDR3 protein. This sample carries hundreds of thousands of distinct CDR3 sequences, approximately 15% of them seen once, and the ten largest clones take just over 3.5%. Sequencing used memory CD4+ T cells from blood. The receptors derive from a female donor in good health, serving as a healthy control.

This rearrangement joins TRBV28 to TRBJ2-7; 9 bases match TRBD1. The CDR3 consists of 15 residues. Trimming cost V 6 bases and J 2 bases; bases outside gene matches: 8. Germline CDR1 MDHEN, CDR2 SYDVKM. In DNA, the CDR3 is TGTGCCAGCAGCGCAGGGACAGGGATTACCTACGAGCAGTACTTC. Encoded protein: CASSAGTGITYEQYF.

The chain recombines TRBV7-2 with TRBJ2-3, with 9 bases aligning to TRBD2. The CDR3 is 16 amino acids. Germline values: CDR1 SGHTA, CDR2 FQGNSA. The trim removed 6 bases at V and 2 bases at J, leaving 9 bases unmatched. As DNA, the CDR3 is TGTGCCAGCAGACCATATAGCGGGAGACCCACAGATACGCAGTATTTT. Translated: CASRPYSGRPTDTQYF.

CDR3 loop: CSAIPMNTEAFF. The CDR3 DNA is TGCAGTGCTATCCCGATGAACACTGAAGCTTTCTTT. V gene TRBV20-1 combines with J gene TRBJ1-1; no clear D gene. Between the trimmed V and J ends, which lost 4 bases and 0 bases, there was a span of 6 bases. Germline V gene data show CDR1 as DFQATT and CDR2 as SNEGSKA (reference sequence). The CDR3 has 12 amino acids.

This clonotype was seen at least ten times. The J gene is TRBJ1-4, the V gene TRBV29-1; 8 nucleotides align to TRBD1. V dropped 6 bases and J dropped 8; count of bases not matched to a gene: 11. The length of the CDR3 is 14 residues. In germline, CDR1 is SQVTM, CDR2 ANQGSEA. The CDR3 sequence: CSVHGGQGGEKLFF. CDR3 in DNA: TGCAGCGTACATGGTGGACAGGGAGGGGAAAAACTGTTTTTT.

This clonotype was picked up a small number of times. The chain links TRBV20-1 to TRBJ2-1, with 11 bases fitting TRBD2. From germline, CDR1 is DFQATT and CDR2 SNEGSKA (reference sequence). The CDR3 covers 17 residues. The junction had 7 bases not matched to a gene; V was cut back by 0 bases and J by 3 bases. As DNA, the CDR3 is TGCAGTGCTAGAGACTTAGCGGGAGGGCCTGACTACAATGAGCAGTTCTTC. It codes for CSARDLAGGPDYNEQFF.

V gene TRBV14 combines with J gene TRBJ2-3; D might be TRBD1 (6 bases). CDR1 SGHDN and CDR2 FVKESK come from the germline V gene. Trimming removed 0 bases from V and 4 bases from J, with 8 bases in between. There are 14 residues in the CDR3. As DNA, the CDR3 is TGTGCCAGCAGCCAAGATGGGACACCAGATACGCAGTATTTT. This codes for CASSQDGTPDTQYF.

This clonotype has more than one count but fewer than ten. This chain uses TRBV11-2 with TRBJ2-7; tentative D call: TRBD2 (6 bases). The ends were cut back, 0 bases at V and 3 bases at J, with 12 bases in the middle. Germline values: CDR1 SGHAT, CDR2 FQNNGV. The CDR3 has 15 residues. The CDR3 bases are TGTGCCAGCAGCTTAGATAGCGGCAGGATCTACGAGCAGTACTTC. It yields the protein CASSLDSGRIYEQYF.

The chain has TRBV5-1 and TRBJ2-1; D is undetermined. In germline, CDR1 is SGHRS, CDR2 YFSETQ. The V gene lost 0 bases and the J gene lost 3 bases, with 10 bases spanning the gap. The CDR3 extends over 15 amino acids. The CDR3 DNA reads as TGCGCCAGCAGCTTGGCTGCGAAAATCTACAATGAGCAGTTCTTC. This encodes CASSLAAKIYNEQFF.

The chain carries TRBV5-1 and TRBJ1-2, with 7 bases lining up with TRBD1. The V gene end was trimmed by 0 bases and the J gene end by 4 bases; junction bases not matched to a gene: 6. Per germline, CDR1 SGHRS and CDR2 YFSETQ. The CDR3 totals 15 residues. CDR3 sequence (DNA): TGCGCCAGCAGCTTGGAGTTGGGACAGAGCTATGGCTACACCTTC. Translated: CASSLELGQSYGYTF.

There are many counts of this clonotype. This chain connects TRBV29-1 to TRBJ2-3; D perhaps matches TRBD2 (5 bases). Per the germline V gene, CDR1 is SQVTM and CDR2 is ANQGSEA. V lost 4 bases and J 6 bases, leaving 14 bases between the germline ends. The CDR3 totals 13 residues. The CDR3 coding sequence is TGCAGCGTTGTTAAAATAGAGGGTGATACGCAGTATTTT. Its protein is CSVVKIEGDTQYF.

V gene TRBV4-1 combines with J gene TRBJ2-7, with 7 bases that match TRBD2. The CDR3 runs to 16 residues. Germline V lookup: CDR1 MGHRA, CDR2 YSYEKL. J lost 2 bases, V lost 4 bases, and 11 bases had no gene match. The CDR3 loop reads CASSPGRRGQAYEQYF. For the CDR3, the DNA is TGCGCCAGCAGCCCCGGGAGGAGGGGCCAAGCCTACGAGCAGTACTTC.

The CDR3 sequence: CANPPWDSPYEQYF. The CDR3 DNA follows: TGTGCCAACCCGCCCTGGGACAGCCCCTACGAGCAGTACTTC. V usage is TRBV6-2 or TRBV6-3 and J usage is TRBJ2-7, with TRBD1 identical over 7 bases. V was pared by 10 bases and J by 2 bases, with 11 bases of the junction left unmatched. The CDR3 covers 14 residues. The germline V gene encodes CDR1 MNHEY and CDR2 SVGEGT.

This chain links TRBV20-1 with TRBJ2-1, with D possibly being TRBD2 (6 bases). Looked up from germline, CDR1 is DFQATT and CDR2 is SNEGSKA (reference sequence). The V and J ends lost 3 bases and 2 bases respectively, with 11 bases between them. The CDR3 has 14 residues. CDR3 sequence reads: CSASKGGAYNEQFF. The CDR3 nucleotides read TGCAGTGCTAGTAAGGGCGGGGCCTACAATGAGCAGTTCTTC.

There are a few counts of this clonotype. The V and J genes are TRBV12-3 or TRBV12-4 and TRBJ2-1; 9 bases agree with TRBD2. J lost 4 bases, V lost 5 bases, and 6 bases had no gene match. The CDR3 is 15 amino acids. CDR3 amino acids: CASSPAGGGYNEQFF. The CDR3 region has the DNA TGTGCCAGCAGTCCAGCGGGGGGAGGGTACAATGAGCAGTTCTTC.

The V and J genes are TRBV6-2 or TRBV6-3 and TRBJ1-6, with a weak D call TRBD1 (5 bases). The germline gives CDR1 MNHEY, CDR2 SVGEGT. Trimming removed 4 bases from V and 7 bases from J, with 11 bases in between. This CDR3 is 14 amino acids long. The CDR3 DNA sequence: TGTGCCAGCAGTTGGGACGGCCGAAATTCACCCCTCCACTTT. This codes for CASSWDGRNSPLHF.

This clonotype was picked up one time. V is TRBV20-1 and J is TRBJ2-6; D unclear. Trimming pared 0 bases from V and 0 bases from J, leaving 12 bases between. CDR1 DFQATT and CDR2 SNEGSKA come from the germline V gene (reference sequence). The CDR3 totals 17 residues. CDR3 in DNA: TGCAGTGCTAGAGATCCCCTACAGCTCTCTGGGGCCAACGTCCTGACTTTC. Amino acid sequence: CSARDPLQLSGANVLTF.

The chain recombines TRBV7-9 with TRBJ2-2; D is tentatively TRBD1 or TRBD2 (5 bases each). The CDR3 consists of 15 residues. V was cut by 3 bases and J by 6 bases, with 14 bases left in between. Germline-derived CDR1 and CDR2 are SEHNR and FQNEAQ (reference sequence). This CDR3 reads CASSFPGTRAGELFF. In DNA, the CDR3 is TGTGCCAGCAGCTTTCCTGGGACCCGGGCCGGGGAGCTGTTTTTT. The full variable domain, completed using reference TRBV7-9 and TRBJ2-2, is DTGVSQNPRHKITKRGQNVTFRCDPISEHNRLYWYRQTLGQGPEFLTYFQNEAQLEKSRLLSDRFSAERPKGSFSTLEIQRTEQGDSAMYLCASSFPGTRAGELFFGEGSRLTVL.

V gene TRBV7-2 combines with J gene TRBJ1-6; TRBD1 matches 12 bases. This CDR3 has 19 amino acids. Unmatched junction bases numbered 9, after V lost 6 bases and J lost 0 bases. Looked up from germline, CDR1 is SGHTA and CDR2 is FQGNSA. CDR3 loop: CASRSGTGGRSSYNSPLHF. In DNA, the CDR3 is TGTGCCAGCAGATCCGGGACAGGGGGCCGTAGCTCCTATAATTCACCCCTCCACTTT.

The chain links TRBV19 to TRBJ2-7; TRBD2 matches 10 bases. V lost 3 bases, J lost 3 bases, and 5 bases stayed unmatched. Germline V lookup: CDR1 LNHDA, CDR2 SQIVND (reference sequence). This CDR3 has 15 residues. This CDR3 reads CASSMPGTSVYEQYF. The CDR3, as DNA: TGTGCCAGTAGTATGCCCGGGACTAGCGTCTACGAGCAGTACTTC.

There are many counts of this clonotype. This chain connects TRBV2 to TRBJ1-6; TRBD1 matches at 8 bases. Trimming took 7 bases from V and 5 from J; bases not matched to a gene: 4. CDR1 is SNHLY, CDR2 FYNNEI, per germline. The CDR3 extends over 14 amino acids. The CDR3 sequence is CASNDRGNNSPLHF. The CDR3 coding sequence is TGTGCCAGCAATGACAGGGGAAATAATTCACCCCTCCACTTT.